The 25 T cell receptor beta chains presented below share a single source sample, sequenced in a study of blood T cell repertoires in COVID-19. The assay was immunoSEQ multiplex PCR, and TCRdb's table has in-frame clones only and misses some. The sample lists some 150,000 clones; roughly 90% were seen once. The sample consisted of peripheral blood. All receptors come from a human donor in a cohort sampled during active COVID-19.

The chain carries TRBV9 and TRBJ1-6; D perhaps matches TRBD1 (6 bases). This CDR3 is 15 amino acids long. Trimming pared 2 bases from V and 7 bases from J, leaving 13 bases between. Germline assignment: CDR1 SGDLS and CDR2 YYNGEE. The CDR3 sequence is CASSVTGHPNSPLHF. CDR3 DNA: TGTGCCAGCAGCGTTACGGGACACCCGAATTCACCCCTCCACTTT.

In regard to this clone: Its ends do not fully match the called genes, so a read error is possible. Other DNA sequences in the sample encode the same CDR3. The chain combines TRBV7-6 with TRBJ1-2; 9 nucleotides line up with TRBD1. The length of the CDR3 is 16 residues. CDR1 and CDR2 (germline): SGHVS, FNYEAQ. The CDR3 DNA is TGCGCCAGCAGCCCCGGACAGGGGATTGGCACCTATGGCTACACCTTC. Amino acids: CASSPGQGIGTYGYTF.

The CDR3 coding sequence is TGTGCCAGCATTCCGCGCGGGGAGAACACTGAAGCTTTCTTT. Translating it yields CASIPRGENTEAFF. The chain links TRBV6-6 to TRBJ1-1; D not certain. The CDR3 has 14 residues. V gave up 7 bases and J gave up 1 base, with 13 bases separating them. The germline gives CDR1 MNHNY, CDR2 SVGAGI (reference sequence).

Points on this clone: The same CDR3 can be traced to other DNA sequences in this sample. The chain uses TRBV29-1 and TRBJ2-1, with 8 bases that match TRBD1. Germline loops: CDR1 SQVTM, CDR2 ANQGSEA. This CDR3 contains 12 residues. CDR3 in amino acids: CSVRTGRNEQFF. The CDR3 DNA is TGCAGTGTTAGGACAGGGAGGAATGAGCAGTTCTTC.

The J gene is TRBJ2-5, the V gene TRBV2, with TRBD2 as a possible D gene (7 bases). This CDR3 has 16 residues. V was shortened by 2 bases and J by 2 bases, with 15 bases between the two germline ends. CDR1 SNHLY and CDR2 FYNNEI come from the germline V gene. The CDR3 nucleotides read TGTGCCAGCAGTGAAAGGGGGAGGACTAGACAAGAGACCCAGTACTTC. This gives the protein CASSERGRTRQETQYF. Full variable domain (outside the CDR3, taken from reference TRBV2 and TRBJ2-5): EPEVTQTPSHQVTQMGQEVILRCVPISNHLYFYWYRQILGQKVEFLVSFYNNEISEKSEIFDDQFSVERPDGSNFTLKIRSTKLEDSAMYFCASSERGRTRQETQYFGPGTRLLVL.

This chain connects TRBV19 to TRBJ2-7; D unresolved. The CDR3 sequence is 15 residues long. V was pared by 2 bases and J by 3 bases, with 14 bases between. Germline V gives CDR1 LNHDA, CDR2 SQIVND (reference sequence). The CDR3 protein is CASSIMVAPSYEQYF. CDR3 coding DNA: TGTGCCAGTAGTATAATGGTGGCCCCAAGCTACGAGCAGTACTTC.

This sequence joins TRBV11-1 and TRBJ2-1; tentative D call: TRBD2 (5 bases). The V end was cut by 1 base, the J end by 11 bases, with 12 bases between. This CDR3 is 13 amino acids long. Germline-derived CDR1 and CDR2 are SGHAT and FQDESV (reference sequence). CDR3 region: CASSLESRRQQFF. In DNA form, the CDR3 reads TGTGCCAGCAGCTTAGAATCCAGGAGGCAGCAGTTCTTC.

The chain carries TRBV27 and TRBJ2-7; 8 bases are a match to TRBD2. The germline gives CDR1 MNHEY, CDR2 SMNVEV (reference sequence). Trimming removed 5 bases from V and 4 bases from J; junction bases left unmatched: 13. This CDR3 spans 16 amino acids. CDR3: CASSRATSGHMYEQYF. The CDR3 DNA sequence: TGTGCCAGCAGTCGGGCAACTAGCGGTCACATGTACGAGCAGTACTTC.

In this sample, this clone turned up once. This chain links TRBV5-4 with TRBJ1-4; 8 nucleotides match TRBD1. Germline CDR1 and CDR2: SGHNT and YYREEE (reference sequence). V lost 0 bases, J lost 5 bases, and 3 bases stayed unmatched. The CDR3 is made up of 15 amino acids. CDR3 DNA: TGTGCCAGCAGCTTGGGACAGGGGAGAAATGAAAAACTGTTTTTT. Amino acids: CASSLGQGRNEKLFF.

The rearrangement links TRBV6-5 to TRBJ1-1, with TRBD1 matching over 7 bases. V trimming: 6 bases; J trimming: 2 bases; junction bases outside the gene matches: 9. The CDR3 spans 15 residues. Germline V CDR1 and CDR2: MNHEY, SVGAGI. CDR3 sequence (DNA): TGTGCCAGCAGGGATCCGGGACAGACAAACACTGAAGCTTTCTTT. Protein: CASRDPGQTNTEAFF.

Note on this clone: The identical CDR3 is also encoded by other nucleotide sequences in the sample. The chain recombines TRBV19 with TRBJ1-5, with 7 bases identical to TRBD1. The CDR3 has 14 amino acids. The germline CDR1 and CDR2 sequences are LNHDA and SQIVND (reference sequence). V dropped 3 bases and J dropped 3; count of bases not matched to a gene: 2. The CDR3 coding sequence is TGTGCCAGTAGTATGGGACAGCACAATCAGCCCCAGCATTTT. Residues: CASSMGQHNQPQHF.

The chain has TRBV7-9 and TRBJ2-5; D remains ambiguous. There are 15 residues in the CDR3. CDR1 is SEHNR and CDR2 is FQNEAQ in the germline V gene (reference sequence). Trimming cost V 2 bases and J 2 bases, with 12 bases left between them. CDR3 coding DNA: TGTGCCAGCAGCTTAAGTTTGGCAGGTCAAGAGACCCAGTACTTC. Residues: CASSLSLAGQETQYF.

The chain joins TRBV19 to TRBJ1-1, with TRBD1 matching 9 bases. With V trimmed by 5 bases and J by 4 bases, 17 bases remained unmatched. From germline, CDR1 is LNHDA and CDR2 SQIVND (reference sequence). The CDR3 loop spans 18 amino acids. In nucleotides, the CDR3 is TGTGCCAGTAGTCCCCATGGACCCACAGGGGGCAAAGGCACTGAAGCTTTCTTT. Residues: CASSPHGPTGGKGTEAFF. The full variable domain, in which reference TRBV19 and TRBJ1-1 provide the parts outside the CDR3, is DGGITQSPKYLFRKEGQNVTLSCEQNLNHDAMYWYRQDPGQGLRLIYYSQIVNDFQKGDIAEGYSVSREKKESFPLTVTSAQKNPTAFYLCASSPHGPTGGKGTEAFFGQGTRLTVV.

The chain has TRBV7-3 and TRBJ2-3; 12 bases match TRBD2. Germline CDR1 and CDR2: SGHTA and FQGTGA. The CDR3 runs 16 residues. V gave up 4 bases and J gave up 1 base; unmatched junction bases: 3. CDR3 loop: CASSSRTSGGTDTQYF. The CDR3 DNA follows: TGTGCCAGCAGCTCGCGGACTAGCGGGGGCACAGATACGCAGTATTTT. Drawing the rest from reference TRBV7-3 and TRBJ2-3, the complete variable domain is GAGVSQTPSNKVTEKGKYVELRCDPISGHTALYWYRQSLGQGPEFLIYFQGTGAADDSGLPNDRFFAVRPEGSVSTLKIQRTERGDSAVYLCASSSRTSGGTDTQYFGPGTRLTVL.

The J gene is TRBJ2-1, the V gene TRBV6-5; 7 bases line up with TRBD2. Germline V gives CDR1 MNHEY, CDR2 SVGAGI. This CDR3 spans 16 amino acids. With 0 bases clipped from V and 4 bases from J, the junction kept 6 bases outside the gene matches. The CDR3 region is CASSYSSAGRYNEQFF. In nucleotides, the CDR3 is TGTGCCAGCAGTTACTCGTCAGCGGGGCGGTACAATGAGCAGTTCTTC.

This chain joins TRBV30 and TRBJ1-1; D remains unclear. The CDR3 is 13 residues long. V was pared by 0 bases and J by 5 bases, with 10 bases between. Germline V CDR1 and CDR2: GTSNPN, SVGIG (reference sequence). CDR3 sequence (DNA): TGTGCCTGGAGTGTGGGCCAGTGGACTGAAGCTTTCTTT. Encoded protein: CAWSVGQWTEAFF.

This chain connects TRBV5-1 to TRBJ2-1; possible D gene TRBD2, 6 bases. V gave up 1 base and J gave up 7 bases, with 15 bases separating them. This CDR3 has 15 residues. CDR1 and CDR2 from the germline V gene are SGHRS and YFSETQ. The CDR3 reads CASSLWARSGNEQFF. The DNA of the CDR3 is TGCGCCAGCAGCTTGTGGGCAAGAAGCGGGAATGAGCAGTTCTTC.

In regard to this clone: The same CDR3 arises from other DNA sequences in this sample as well. The V call is TRBV7-2, the J call TRBJ2-5; 8 bases align to TRBD1. The CDR3 has 15 residues. V trimming: 3 bases; J trimming: 2 bases; junction bases outside the gene matches: 5. The germline CDR1 and CDR2 sequences are SGHTA and FQGNSA. CDR3 in DNA: TGTGCCAGCAGCTTCGACAGGGGACTTCAAGAGACCCAGTACTTC. Its protein is CASSFDRGLQETQYF. Full variable domain (outside the CDR3, taken from reference TRBV7-2 and TRBJ2-5): GAGVSQSPSNKVTEKGKDVELRCDPISGHTALYWYRQSLGQGLEFLIYFQGNSAPDKSGLPSDRFSAERTGGSVSTLTIQRTQQEDSAVYLCASSFDRGLQETQYFGPGTRLLVL.

V and J are TRBV4-2 and TRBJ2-4; 7 bases are shared with TRBD1. J gave up 0 bases and V 5 bases, and 10 bases lay outside the gene matches. Germline V gene sequence: CDR1 LGHNA, CDR2 YNFKEQ. The CDR3 consists of 17 residues. The CDR3: CASSSRTGRLAKNIQYF. The CDR3 nucleotides read TGTGCCAGCAGCTCCCGGACAGGCCGTCTAGCCAAAAACATTCAGTACTTC.

This rearrangement joins TRBV20-1 to TRBJ2-5; TRBD2 is a possible D gene (6 bases). This CDR3 spans 12 amino acids. V dropped 3 bases and J dropped 3 bases, with 8 bases sitting between them. Germline loops: CDR1 DFQATT, CDR2 SNEGSKA (reference sequence). The DNA of the CDR3 is TGCAGTGCTAGTGCGGGGAAAGAGACCCAGTACTTC. Translation gives CSASAGKETQYF.

CDR3: CASSLTRDLSTDTQYF. CDR3 nucleotides: TGTGCCAGCAGCCTAACTAGGGATCTCAGCACAGATACGCAGTATTTT. V and J are TRBV5-6 and TRBJ2-3, with D possibly TRBD2 on 5 matching bases. From germline, CDR1 is SGHDT and CDR2 YYEEEE. The germline V and J ends were trimmed by 4 bases and 0 bases, with 15 bases remaining between them. The CDR3 totals 16 residues.

The chain recombines TRBV4-1 with TRBJ2-3, with 8 bases that match TRBD2. Germline V gene sequence: CDR1 MGHRA, CDR2 YSYEKL. CDR3 length: 17 residues. V was clipped by 4 bases and J by 6 bases; unmatched bases: 15. This CDR3 reads CASSRSPGGGVEDTQYF. The DNA for the CDR3 is TGCGCCAGCAGCCGCTCCCCCGGGGGGGGCGTAGAGGATACGCAGTATTTT.

The chain joins TRBV7-9 to TRBJ2-3, with 9 positions matching TRBD2. The CDR3 contains 15 residues. V was pared by 1 base and J by 4 bases, with 3 bases of the junction left unmatched. Looked up from germline, CDR1 is SEHNR and CDR2 is FQNEAQ (reference sequence). CDR3 amino acids: CASSLELAGSDTQYF. The CDR3 region has the DNA TGTGCCAGCAGCTTAGAGCTAGCGGGGTCAGATACGCAGTATTTT.

In nucleotides, the CDR3 is TGTGCCAGCAGACCACGACAGCTATACAATGAGCAGTTCTTC. This gives the protein CASRPRQLYNEQFF. The chain joins TRBV11-2 to TRBJ2-1, with a tentative D call TRBD1 (5 bases). The V gene lost 6 bases and the J gene lost 4 bases, with 13 bases spanning the gap. The V gene's germline CDR1 is SGHAT and CDR2 FQNNGV. The CDR3 runs to 14 residues.

J is TRBJ1-1 and V is TRBV7-3; D possibly corresponds to TRBD1 (5 bases). Germline-derived CDR1 and CDR2 are SGHTA and FQGTGA. Trimming left V 2 bases short and J 2 bases short, with 12 bases between. The length of the CDR3 is 15 residues. The CDR3 nucleotides read TGTGCCAGCAGCTTAGTTCAGGGAACTAACACTGAAGCTTTCTTT. Translated, it gives CASSLVQGTNTEAFF.